This TCR beta chain comes out of a study of blood T cell repertoires in COVID-19. The repertoire was sequenced with immunoSEQ multiplex PCR; TCRdb's copy has only in-frame clones and lacks some. The sample lists about 300,000 clones, under 90% occurring once. The source material was peripheral blood. The source is a woman in her 30s with COVID-19, enrolled during active disease.

The CDR3 nucleotides are TGCGCCAGCAGCCCTACAGGGCTTGGCAATCAGCCCCAGCATTTT. It yields the protein CASSPTGLGNQPQHF. The chain combines TRBV5-1 with TRBJ1-5, with a possible D match to TRBD1 (6 bases). Trimming pared 4 bases from V and 2 bases from J, leaving 13 bases between. The germline gives CDR1 SGHRS, CDR2 YFSETQ. The CDR3 spans 15 residues.